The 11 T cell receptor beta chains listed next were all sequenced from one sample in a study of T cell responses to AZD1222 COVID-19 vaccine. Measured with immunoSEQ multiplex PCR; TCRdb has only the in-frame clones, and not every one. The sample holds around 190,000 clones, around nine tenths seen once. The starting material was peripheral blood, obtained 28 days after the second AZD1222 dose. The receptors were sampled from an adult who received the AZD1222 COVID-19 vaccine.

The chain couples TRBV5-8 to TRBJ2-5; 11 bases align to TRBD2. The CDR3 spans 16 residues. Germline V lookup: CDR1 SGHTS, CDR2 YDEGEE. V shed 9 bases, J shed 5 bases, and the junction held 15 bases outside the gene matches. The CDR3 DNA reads TGTGCCACCCCGCGCAGGGTACTAGCGGGGGAGGAGACCCAGTACTTC. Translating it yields CATPRRVLAGEETQYF.

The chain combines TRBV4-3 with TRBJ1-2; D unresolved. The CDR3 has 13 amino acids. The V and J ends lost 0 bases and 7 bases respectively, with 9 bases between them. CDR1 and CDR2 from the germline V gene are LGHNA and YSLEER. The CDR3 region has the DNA TGCGCCAGCAGCCAAGATCGGAGTGGTGGCTACACCTTC. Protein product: CASSQDRSGGYTF.

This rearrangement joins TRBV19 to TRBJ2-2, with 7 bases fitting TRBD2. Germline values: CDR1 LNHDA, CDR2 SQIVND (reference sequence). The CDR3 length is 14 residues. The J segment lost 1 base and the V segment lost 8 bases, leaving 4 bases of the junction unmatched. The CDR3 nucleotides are TGTGCCAGTTATCGGGGGGAGAACACCGGGGAGCTGTTTTTT. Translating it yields CASYRGENTGELFF.

The CDR3 nucleotides are TGCGCCAGCAGGCGCGTGTCAGGTCGAGCAAATCAGCCCCAGCATTTT. Translating gives CASRRVSGRANQPQHF. The rearrangement links TRBV23-1 to TRBJ1-5, with D unresolved. TRBV23-1 is marked as an open reading frame, function uncertain. V gave up 6 bases and J gave up 4 bases, with 19 bases separating them. This CDR3 has 16 amino acids.

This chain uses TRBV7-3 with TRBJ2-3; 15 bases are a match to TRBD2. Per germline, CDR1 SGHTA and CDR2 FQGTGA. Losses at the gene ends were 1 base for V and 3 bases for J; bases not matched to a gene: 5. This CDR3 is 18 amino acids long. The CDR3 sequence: CASSLNGTSGGITDTQYF. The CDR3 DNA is TGTGCCAGCAGCTTAAACGGGACTAGCGGGGGGATAACAGATACGCAGTATTTT.

This CDR3 reads CASSFIAGGSTDTQYF. CDR3 coding DNA: TGTGCCAGCAGCTTCATAGCGGGGGGGAGCACAGATACGCAGTATTTT. This chain links TRBV11-3 with TRBJ2-3, with TRBD2 matching over 11 bases. CDR1 and CDR2 (germline): SGHNT, YENEEA. J lost 0 bases, V lost 3 bases, and 2 bases had no gene match. This CDR3 comprises 16 residues.

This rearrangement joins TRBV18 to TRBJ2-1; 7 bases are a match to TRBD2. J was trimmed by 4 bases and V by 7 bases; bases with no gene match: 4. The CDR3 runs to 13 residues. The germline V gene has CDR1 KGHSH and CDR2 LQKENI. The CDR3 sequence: CASCLAAYNEQFF. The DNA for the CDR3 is TGTGCCAGCTGCCTAGCGGCTTACAATGAGCAGTTCTTC. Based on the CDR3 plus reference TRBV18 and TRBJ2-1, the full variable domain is NAGVMQNPRHLVRRRGQEARLRCSPMKGHSHVYWYRQLPEEGLKFMVYLQKENIIDESGMPKERFSAEFPKEGPSILRIQQVVRGDSAAYFCASCLAAYNEQFFGPGTRLTVL.

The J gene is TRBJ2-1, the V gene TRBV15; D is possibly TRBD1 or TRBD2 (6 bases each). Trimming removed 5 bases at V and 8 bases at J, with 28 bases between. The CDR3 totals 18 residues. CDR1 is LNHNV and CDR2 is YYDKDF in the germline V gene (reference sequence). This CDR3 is CATSAGIWGAGGLDEQFF. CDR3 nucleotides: TGTGCCACCAGCGCCGGCATTTGGGGGGCCGGCGGGCTAGATGAGCAGTTCTTC.

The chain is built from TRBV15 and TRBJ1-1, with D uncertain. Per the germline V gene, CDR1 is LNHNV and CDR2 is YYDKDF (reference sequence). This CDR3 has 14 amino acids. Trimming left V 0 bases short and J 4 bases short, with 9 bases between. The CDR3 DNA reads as TGTGCCACCAGCAGAGAGGTGGGCGTCACTGAAGCTTTCTTT. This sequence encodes CATSREVGVTEAFF.

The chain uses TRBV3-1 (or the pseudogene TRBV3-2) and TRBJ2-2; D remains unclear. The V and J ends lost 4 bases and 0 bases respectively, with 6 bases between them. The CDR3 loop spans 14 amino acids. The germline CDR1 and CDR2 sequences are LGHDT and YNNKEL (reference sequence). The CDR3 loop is CASSRAANTGELFF. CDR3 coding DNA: TGTGCCAGCAGCCGGGCGGCGAACACCGGGGAGCTGTTTTTT.

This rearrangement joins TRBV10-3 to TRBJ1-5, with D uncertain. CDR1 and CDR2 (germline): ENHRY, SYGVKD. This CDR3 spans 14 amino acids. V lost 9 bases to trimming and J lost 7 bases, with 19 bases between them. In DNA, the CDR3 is TGTGCCATGGAAGTTAAGGGATCGGGGCAGCCCCAGCATTTT. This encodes CAMEVKGSGQPQHF.